Detailed here is one T cell receptor beta chain. This specimen belongs to a study of blood T cell repertoires in COVID-19. Method: immunoSEQ multiplex PCR; TCRdb's copy keeps in-frame clones and lacks some. The data hold under 150,000 clones, with around 81% observed a single time. The CDR3 length is 15 residues. Trimming removed 3 bases from V and 0 bases from J, with 9 bases in between. CDR1 and CDR2 from the germline V gene are LGHDT and YNNKEL (reference sequence). The sequencing input was PBMCs or T cells enriched from blood (not recorded which). V and J are TRBV3-1 (or the pseudogene TRBV3-2) and TRBJ1-3; D is ambiguous. This sequence originates from a woman aged 40 to 55 who had recovered from COVID-19. Here the CDR3 reads CASSQEGNSGNTIYF. The CDR3 coding sequence is TGTGCCAGCAGCCAGGAGGGTAACTCTGGAAACACCATATATTTT.